This T cell receptor beta chain comes out of a study of T cell repertoires in cytomegalovirus infection. Across the whole study: Signatures in public TCR beta sequences pointed to both CMV infection and matching HLA type. General study findings and limits: The ex vivo response was dominated by HLA-C-restricted CMV-specific TCR beta clonotypes. CMV carriers having the relevant HLA were flagged by cumulative public TCR beta family frequency.

Trimming took 0 bases from V and 6 from J; bases not matched to a gene: 7. The CDR3 loop spans 15 amino acids. CDR1 and CDR2 from the germline V gene are MNHNS and SASEGT. Using its own MiXCR run on the reads, TCRdb lists one record per CDR3 protein. The table lists about 250,000 distinct CDR3 sequences, about 15% of them singletons. This clonotype was seen many times. Its antigen is not identified. V usage is TRBV6-1 and J usage is TRBJ1-1; 7 bases line up with TRBD1. Sequencing was performed on CD8+ T cells from PBMCs. The clonotype originates from a human donor in good health (CMV status not recorded). Some clones in this sample may be carry-over from other donors' samples. The CDR3: CASSEAEEGAAEAFF. In nucleotides, the CDR3 is TGTGCCAGCAGTGAAGCAGAAGAGGGGGCGGCTGAAGCTTTCTTT.